This entry lists 13 T cell receptor beta chains sequenced from one sample in a study of blood T cells in healthy people across ages (dated by TCRdb to 2015 to 2017). Library preparation employed 5' RACE. These reads were obtained on an Illumina HiSeq 2500. The second PCR ran for roughly 7 to 12 cycles and used a J-beta primer mix along with a sample-barcoded 5' primer. The public reads were reanalyzed by TCRdb: fastp trimming at Q25, MiXCR alignment, in-frame beta chains only. CDR3 protein sequences are deduplicated, and each keeps its most common genes and DNA. This sample lists fewer than 800,000 distinct CDR3 sequences; approximately 30% were detected once. The ten most abundant clones make up 15% to 19% of the sample. The sample comprised blood. These receptors were obtained from a woman older than 75 in good health. Donor details come from another sample of the same person, matched by shared clones.

This clonotype has at least ten counts. The chain joins TRBV9 to TRBJ2-3, with D possibly matching TRBD2 (6 bases). Germline V gene sequence: CDR1 SGDLS, CDR2 YYNGEE. Deletions cut 4 bases from V and 2 bases from J, with 17 bases between. CDR3 length: 16 residues. The CDR3 loop reads CASSIAGRRNTDTQYF. The CDR3 DNA is TGTGCCAGCAGCATTGCGGGACGGAGAAACACAGATACGCAGTATTTT. Supplemented by reference TRBV9 and TRBJ2-3, the full variable domain reads DSGVTQTPKHLITATGQRVTLRCSPRSGDLSVYWYQQSLDQGLQFLIQYYNGEERAKGNILERFSAQQFPDLHSELNLSSLELGDSALYFCASSIAGRRNTDTQYFGPGTRLTVL.

This clonotype has ten or more counts. The J gene is TRBJ2-7, the V gene TRBV3-1; TRBD1 matches at 9 bases. Per germline, CDR1 LGHDT and CDR2 YNNKEL (reference sequence). V dropped 3 bases and J dropped 3; count of bases not matched to a gene: 9. This CDR3 comprises 16 residues. CDR3 nucleotide sequence: TGTGCCAGCAGCCATGCCCCCGGGACAGGGAACTACGAGCAGTACTTC. The encoded protein is CASSHAPGTGNYEQYF.

This clonotype was observed many times. The chain uses TRBV4-3 and TRBJ2-4; no firm D call. The CDR3 spans 15 residues. Germline-derived CDR1 and CDR2 are LGHNA and YSLEER. V was pared by 0 bases and J by 4 bases, with 10 bases between. The CDR3 sequence is CASSQDRWSKNIQYF. CDR3 DNA sequence: TGCGCCAGCAGCCAAGATCGATGGTCTAAAAACATTCAGTACTTC.

This clonotype was recorded at least ten times. The rearrangement links TRBV27 to TRBJ1-6; D call uncertain. V shed 6 bases and J shed 5 bases, with 14 bases lying between them. Germline assignment: CDR1 MNHEY and CDR2 SMNVEV (reference sequence). The CDR3 extends over 15 amino acids. The CDR3 DNA reads as TGTGCCAGCAGGGCACAAGAATCGAATAATTCACCCCTCCACTTT. Translated: CASRAQESNNSPLHF.

This clonotype was picked up many times. J is TRBJ2-1 and V is TRBV5-6; 8 bases agree with TRBD1. Germline V gene data show CDR1 as SGHDT and CDR2 as YYEEEE. V lost 2 bases, J lost 4 bases, and 2 bases stayed unmatched. The CDR3 loop spans 14 amino acids. The chain's CDR3 is CASSFRQGYNEQFF. Here the CDR3 DNA reads TGTGCCAGCAGCTTCCGACAGGGGTACAATGAGCAGTTCTTC. Based on the CDR3 plus reference TRBV5-6 and TRBJ2-1, the full variable domain is DAGVTQSPTHLIKTRGQQVTLRCSPKSGHDTVSWYQQALGQGPQFIFQYYEEEERQRGNFPDRFSGHQFPNYSSELNVNALLLGDSALYLCASSFRQGYNEQFFGPGTRLTVL.

The rearrangement joins TRBV11-1 to TRBJ2-7; D might be TRBD2 (7 bases). The CDR3 has 23 residues. The V gene's germline CDR1 is SGHAT and CDR2 FQDESV (reference sequence). Trimming took 1 base from V and 1 from J, leaving 35 bases between them. The CDR3 region has the DNA TGTGCCAGCAGCTTAGGGGGGGGGCCAACCATGAGGGGTCTGGATACCGGATCCTACGAGCAGTACTTC. Protein: CASSLGGGPTMRGLDTGSYEQYF.

The chain combines TRBV5-1 with TRBJ1-6, with TRBD1 matching over 8 bases. Trimming removed 3 bases from V and 9 bases from J; junction bases left unmatched: 14. The CDR3 is made up of 17 amino acids. Germline values: CDR1 SGHRS, CDR2 YFSETQ. The chain's CDR3 is CASSSGVGQGFSSPLHF. The CDR3 bases are TGCGCCAGCAGCTCTGGGGTCGGACAGGGATTCAGTTCACCCCTCCACTTT.

Comments on this clonotype: An end of the junction does not agree with germline; a read error may underlie this. The chain has TRBV15 and TRBJ2-3; no clear D. This CDR3 region has 17 residues. The germline CDR1 and CDR2 sequences are LNHNV and YYDKDF (reference sequence). The CDR3 here is CATSRDTAGRLGDTQYF. CDR3 bases: TGTGCCACCAGCCGAGATACGGCAGGCAGGCTAGGAGATACGCAGTATTTT.

This clonotype was detected ten times or more. The chain is built from TRBV5-1 and TRBJ1-5; D remains unclear. In germline, CDR1 is SGHRS, CDR2 YFSETQ. The CDR3 consists of 14 residues. Trimming stripped 0 bases from V and 6 bases from J, with 10 bases between. This CDR3 is CASSLDGVSQPQHF. For the CDR3, the DNA is TGCGCCAGCAGCTTGGATGGCGTTAGTCAGCCCCAGCATTTT. Filled out from reference TRBV5-1 and TRBJ1-5, the complete variable domain reads KAGVTQTPRYLIKTRGQQVTLSCSPISGHRSVSWYQQTPGQGLQFLFEYFSETQRNKGNFPGRFSGRQFSNSRSEMNVSTLELGDSALYLCASSLDGVSQPQHFGDGTRLSIL.

Turning to this clonotype: A much larger clonotype is one base distant, so this may be a read error. The rearrangement uses TRBV6-1 and TRBJ1-2; D ambiguous. This CDR3 spans 12 amino acids. CDR1 and CDR2 from the germline V gene are MNHNS and SASEGT. The CDR3: CAGSESHYGYTF. CDR3 DNA sequence: TGTGCCGGCAGTGAATCCCACTATGGCTACACCTTC.

The rearrangement joins TRBV12-3 or TRBV12-4 to TRBJ1-5; D gene uncertain. V was clipped by 6 bases and J by 0 bases, with 18 bases between them. This CDR3 has 17 residues. The CDR3 here is CASSRQATLYSNQPQHF. CDR3 in DNA: TGTGCCAGCAGCCGCCAGGCAACCCTTTATAGCAATCAGCCCCAGCATTTT.

The rearrangement links TRBV28 to TRBJ2-7, with D unclear. The CDR3 loop spans 16 amino acids. Per germline, CDR1 MDHEN and CDR2 SYDVKM. Trimming pared 6 bases from V and 4 bases from J, leaving 22 bases between. CDR3 bases: TGTGCCAGCAGGCCTGACACCAAGGGCTTGCCGTACGAGCAGTACTTC. This translates into CASRPDTKGLPYEQYF.

There are many counts of this clonotype. This CDR3 is CASSLGANTEAFF. CDR3 DNA: TGCGCCAGCAGCTTGGGGGCGAACACTGAAGCTTTCTTT. V usage is TRBV5-1 and J usage is TRBJ1-1; D uncertain. The germline CDR1 and CDR2 sequences are SGHRS and YFSETQ. The CDR3 spans 13 residues. The ends were cut back, 0 bases at V and 1 base at J, with 4 bases in the middle. Full variable domain (remainder filled in from reference TRBV5-1 and TRBJ1-1): KAGVTQTPRYLIKTRGQQVTLSCSPISGHRSVSWYQQTPGQGLQFLFEYFSETQRNKGNFPGRFSGRQFSNSRSEMNVSTLELGDSALYLCASSLGANTEAFFGQGTRLTVV.